These T cell receptor beta chains were read from a single sample in a study of graft-versus-host responses after intestinal transplantation. This table comes from immunoSEQ multiplex PCR, and its TCRdb copy is limited to in-frame clones, with some not included. This sample has tens of thousands of clones, with around 93% found just once. Their cognate antigens are unknown. Sequenced here: unstimulated CD8+ T cells sorted from spleen or lymph node cells, sampled before transplant. The receptors derive from a human donor who was the organ donor for an intestinal transplant. Both conserved end residues are part of each CDR3. D genes are given only for firm matches. Size is stated for part of the rows, as once, few or many counts, or as a class when the clone is expanded.

abundance: -; v_gene: TRBV10-2; d_gene: TRBD1; j_gene: TRBJ2-4; CDR3aa: CASSDPGTGGQNIQYF; CDR3nt: TGCGCCAGCAGTGATCCCGGGACAGGGGGTCAAAACATTCAGTACTTC
abundance: -; v_gene: TRBV23-1; d_gene: -; j_gene: TRBJ2-7; CDR3aa: CASSQRNQGLYEQYF; CDR3nt: TGCGCCAGCAGTCAGAGGAATCAAGGCCTTTACGAGCAGTACTTC
abundance: -; v_gene: TRBV7-8; d_gene: -; j_gene: TRBJ2-5; CDR3aa: CASSLVGQETQYF; CDR3nt: TGTGCCAGCAGCTTAGTGGGCCAGGAGACCCAGTACTTC
abundance: -; v_gene: TRBV5-8; d_gene: -; j_gene: TRBJ2-7; CDR3aa: CASSQDGIGYEQYF; CDR3nt: TGTGCCAGCAGCCAGGACGGGATAGGGTACGAGCAGTACTTC
abundance: -; v_gene: TRBV7-6; d_gene: -; j_gene: TRBJ2-7; CDR3aa: CASSLGQHSYEQYF; CDR3nt: TGTGCCAGCAGCCTAGGACAGCACTCCTACGAGCAGTACTTC
abundance: once; v_gene: TRBV5-1; d_gene: -; j_gene: TRBJ1-4; CDR3aa: CASSLSEGTNEKLFF; CDR3nt: TGCGCCAGCAGCTTGTCCGAGGGAACTAATGAAAAACTGTTTTTT
abundance: -; v_gene: TRBV6-5; d_gene: -; j_gene: TRBJ1-2; CDR3aa: CASSYGRNGYTF; CDR3nt: TGTGCCAGCAGTTATGGACGGAATGGCTACACCTTC
abundance: -; v_gene: TRBV5-8; d_gene: -; j_gene: TRBJ1-2; CDR3aa: CASSLREQGYRGYTF; CDR3nt: TGTGCCAGCAGCTTGCGGGAGCAGGGATATCGGGGCTACACCTTC
abundance: -; v_gene: TRBV2; d_gene: -; j_gene: TRBJ2-1; CDR3aa: CASSDPRVVAYNEQFF; CDR3nt: TGTGCCAGCAGTGACCCCCGGGTGGTGGCGTACAATGAGCAGTTCTTC
abundance: few; v_gene: TRBV2; d_gene: TRBD1; j_gene: TRBJ1-1; CDR3aa: CASSGPRGLGTEAFF; CDR3nt: TGTGCCAGCAGTGGACCCAGGGGGCTCGGAACTGAAGCTTTCTTT
abundance: -; v_gene: TRBV7-6; d_gene: TRBD2; j_gene: TRBJ2-1; CDR3aa: CASSLVTSGDYEQFF; CDR3nt: TGTGCCAGCAGCTTAGTGACTAGCGGGGACTATGAGCAGTTCTTC
abundance: -; v_gene: TRBV11-2; d_gene: -; j_gene: TRBJ2-7; CDR3aa: CASSFGTGGAYEQYF; CDR3nt: TGTGCCAGCAGCTTTGGTACAGGGGGGGCCTACGAGCAGTACTTC
abundance: -; v_gene: TRBV21-1; d_gene: -; j_gene: TRBJ1-2; CDR3aa: CASSSPGSQRVNGYTF; CDR3nt: TGTGCCAGCAGCTCCCCCGGGTCCCAAAGAGTCAATGGCTACACCTTC
abundance: -; v_gene: TRBV13; d_gene: -; j_gene: TRBJ2-1; CDR3aa: CASRVGNEQFF; CDR3nt: TGTGCCTCGAGGGTGGGCAATGAGCAGTTCTTC
abundance: -; v_gene: TRBV7-9; d_gene: -; j_gene: TRBJ2-3; CDR3aa: CAAGPTDTQYF; CDR3nt: TGTGCCGCCGGGCCCACAGATACGCAGTATTTT
abundance: -; v_gene: TRBV19; d_gene: -; j_gene: TRBJ1-2; CDR3aa: CASRGMGYTF; CDR3nt: TGTGCTTCGCGGGGGATGGGCTACACCTTC
abundance: -; v_gene: TRBV5-4; d_gene: -; j_gene: TRBJ2-3; CDR3aa: CASSFLEQTNADTQYF; CDR3nt: TGTGCCAGCAGCTTTCTAGAACAAACAAACGCAGATACGCAGTATTTT
abundance: -; v_gene: TRBV29-1; d_gene: -; j_gene: TRBJ2-7; CDR3aa: CSVEEREAGYPYEQYF; CDR3nt: TGCAGCGTTGAAGAAAGAGAGGCAGGGTACCCCTACGAGCAGTACTTC
abundance: -; v_gene: TRBV7-2; d_gene: TRBD2; j_gene: TRBJ2-7; CDR3aa: CASSLGSGGDEQYF; CDR3nt: TGTGCCAGCAGCTTAGGTAGCGGGGGGGACGAGCAGTACTTC
abundance: -; v_gene: TRBV6-5; d_gene: TRBD1; j_gene: TRBJ1-1; CDR3aa: CASSHSTGYEAFF; CDR3nt: TGTGCCAGCAGTCACTCGACAGGGTATGAAGCTTTCTTT
abundance: -; v_gene: TRBV5-6; d_gene: TRBD2; j_gene: TRBJ2-3; CDR3aa: CASSALSGRLGVTDTQYF; CDR3nt: TGTGCCAGCAGCGCTCTGAGCGGGAGGCTGGGGGTAACAGATACGCAGTATTTT
abundance: -; v_gene: TRBV5-1; d_gene: -; j_gene: TRBJ2-3; CDR3aa: CASSLGLSSDTQYF; CDR3nt: TGCGCCAGCAGCTTGGGACTATCTTCCGATACGCAGTATTTT
abundance: -; v_gene: TRBV30; d_gene: TRBD1; j_gene: TRBJ1-1; CDR3aa: CAWKLTGVNTEAFF; CDR3nt: TGTGCCTGGAAGTTGACAGGGGTGAACACTGAAGCTTTCTTT
abundance: -; v_gene: TRBV7-2; d_gene: -; j_gene: TRBJ1-4; CDR3aa: CASSLAGESASANEKLFF; CDR3nt: TGTGCCAGCAGCTTAGCCGGCGAGTCCGCATCCGCTAATGAAAAACTGTTTTTT
abundance: once; v_gene: TRBV7-2; d_gene: TRBD1; j_gene: TRBJ1-1; CDR3aa: CASSLLVQGVPLNTEAFF; CDR3nt: TGTGCCAGCAGCTTATTGGTACAGGGGGTTCCCTTGAACACTGAAGCTTTCTTT
abundance: -; v_gene: TRBV6-6; d_gene: -; j_gene: TRBJ1-5; CDR3aa: CASGTGTSNQPQHF; CDR3nt: TGTGCCAGCGGAACCGGGACAAGCAATCAGCCCCAGCATTTT
abundance: once; v_gene: TRBV5-4; d_gene: -; j_gene: TRBJ2-7; CDR3aa: CASSSGIDYEQYF; CDR3nt: TGTGCCAGCAGCTCCGGGATTGACTACGAGCAGTACTTC
abundance: -; v_gene: TRBV12-5; d_gene: TRBD2; j_gene: TRBJ2-5; CDR3aa: CASGLAAGVETQYF; CDR3nt: TGTGCTAGTGGTTTGGCGGCGGGAGTAGAGACCCAGTACTTC
abundance: few; v_gene: TRBV4-1; d_gene: TRBD1; j_gene: TRBJ2-7; CDR3aa: CASSQGQVVDEQYF; CDR3nt: TGCGCCAGCAGCCAGGGACAGGTGGTTGACGAGCAGTACTTC
abundance: -; v_gene: TRBV9; d_gene: -; j_gene: TRBJ2-2; CDR3aa: CASSVGWGETGELFF; CDR3nt: TGTGCCAGCAGCGTGGGCTGGGGGGAGACCGGGGAGCTGTTTTTT
abundance: -; v_gene: TRBV11-2; d_gene: TRBD2; j_gene: TRBJ2-3; CDR3aa: CASSLGTSGVGTDTQYF; CDR3nt: TGTGCCAGCAGCTTGGGGACTAGCGGGGTCGGAACAGATACGCAGTATTTT
abundance: once; v_gene: TRBV6-5; d_gene: -; j_gene: TRBJ1-1; CDR3aa: CASTRTGTTEAFF; CDR3nt: TGTGCCAGCACCAGAACAGGGACCACTGAAGCTTTCTTT
abundance: -; v_gene: TRBV11-2; d_gene: -; j_gene: TRBJ2-7; CDR3aa: CASSLGLTYEQYF; CDR3nt: TGTGCCAGCAGCTTAGGGCTGACCTACGAGCAGTACTTC